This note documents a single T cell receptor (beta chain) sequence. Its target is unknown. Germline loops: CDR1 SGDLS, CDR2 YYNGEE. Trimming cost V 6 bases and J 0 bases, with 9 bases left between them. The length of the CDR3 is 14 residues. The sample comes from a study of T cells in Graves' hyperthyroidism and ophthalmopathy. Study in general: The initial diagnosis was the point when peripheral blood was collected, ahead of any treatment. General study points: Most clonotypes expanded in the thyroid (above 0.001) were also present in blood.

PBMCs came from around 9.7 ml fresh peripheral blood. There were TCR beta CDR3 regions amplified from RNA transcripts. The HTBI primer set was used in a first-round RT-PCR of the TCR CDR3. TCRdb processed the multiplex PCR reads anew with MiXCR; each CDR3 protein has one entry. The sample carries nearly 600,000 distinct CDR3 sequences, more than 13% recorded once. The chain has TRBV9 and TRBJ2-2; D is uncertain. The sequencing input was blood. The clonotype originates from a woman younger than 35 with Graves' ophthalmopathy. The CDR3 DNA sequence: TGTGCCAGCACCCTGGGTGCGAACACCGGGGAGCTGTTTTTT. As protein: CASTLGANTGELFF. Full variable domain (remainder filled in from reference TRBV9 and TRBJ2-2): DSGVTQTPKHLITATGQRVTLRCSPRSGDLSVYWYQQSLDQGLQFLIQYYNGEERAKGNILERFSAQQFPDLHSELNLSSLELGDSALYFCASTLGANTGELFFGEGSRLTVL.